This paragraph reports one TCR beta chain. What antigen it recognizes has not been identified. The input lacks base qualities; no much larger clone sits a single base away. This entry belongs to a study of T cell repertoires in aging, cancer and after chemotherapy (dated by TCRdb to between 2017 and 2020). Describing the broader study: The donors fell into six age groups ranging from 30 or younger to 70 or older, and each group had at least three individuals. In total, the full dataset held several million TCR reads. Alongside some 98 healthy donors serving as a reference group, the cohort included some 210 cancer patients, of whom about 93 had hematological cancers and fewer than 140 had solid cancers. To examine immunoaging and T cell reconstitution after chemotherapy, the study profiled TCR beta repertoires in peripheral blood from healthy donors and cancer patients. Control TCR repertoires from healthy donors were recorded over several months to years, and clear clonal overlap was observed across re-sampling. Paper-wide results and their limitations: In both cancer cohorts, median generation probability rose over the chemotherapy interval, which suggests that the repertoire was reconstituted through rebound thymic output. Compared with age-matched healthy donors, untreated patients with hematological or solid cancers had significantly lower TCR diversity and higher clonality in blood. The authors noted that the repertoire data do not allow conclusions about immunological memory after chemotherapy. In healthy donors, the decline in TCR diversity with age was mainly explained by loss of richness, whereas in cancer patients loss of evenness was also found to contribute.

Rearranged TRB sequences spanning V, D and J segments were amplified in a multiplex touch-down PCR with a mixed TRB-A/B primer pool. Illumina adapters and sample indices were attached to the amplicons through two consecutive PCR reactions run with Phusion HS II polymerase. After gel purification with the NucleoSpin Gel and PCR Clean-up kit, the amplicons were checked using Qubit and an Agilent 2100 Bioanalyzer. Sequencing of libraries was carried out on an Illumina MiSeq in 600-cycle, single-indexed, paired-end runs. On the study's bioinformatics: TRB sequences were processed with MiXCR versions 2.12 and 3.0.5. Each unique CDR3 nucleotide sequence was counted as one clone, and only productive sequences with at least two reads were retained. The repertoire metrics were Shannon diversity, evenness, clonality (calculated as one minus evenness), and diversity profiles parameterized by alpha from 0 to 5. The IGoR algorithm was used to compute generation probabilities of clones in paired pre- and post-chemotherapy samples. Starting from the raw public reads, TCRdb applied fastp trimming at Q25, assembled clones with MiXCR and retained in-frame beta chains. CDR3 protein duplicates are merged, each entry listing the most common genes and DNA. TCRdb, rather than the study authors, made the V and J calls. Recorded for this sample are a few hundred distinct CDR3 sequences; 34% of them occurred a single time. Of the sample, around 17% is held by the ten largest clones.

Genomic DNA extracted from peripheral blood, rather than sorted cells or RNA, was used as the source for amplification of TCR beta rearrangements. After removal of 3 bases from V and 7 bases from J, the junction retains 9 bases not matched to a gene. The CDR3 has 15 amino acids, counting the end cysteine and phenylalanine. Kept here is only the CDR3 DNA, which spans 45 bases and is read in frame from base 1. The clonotype comes from a human donor in good health. The chain is assembled from TRBV12-3 or TRBV12-4 and TRBJ2-4, and TRBD2 matches 7 of the central bases. Source material: blood. The base sequence is TGTGCCAGCAGTTTGCGGGGTGGGGGAGGGAACATTCAGTACTTC. Its translation reads: CASSLRGGGGNIQYF.